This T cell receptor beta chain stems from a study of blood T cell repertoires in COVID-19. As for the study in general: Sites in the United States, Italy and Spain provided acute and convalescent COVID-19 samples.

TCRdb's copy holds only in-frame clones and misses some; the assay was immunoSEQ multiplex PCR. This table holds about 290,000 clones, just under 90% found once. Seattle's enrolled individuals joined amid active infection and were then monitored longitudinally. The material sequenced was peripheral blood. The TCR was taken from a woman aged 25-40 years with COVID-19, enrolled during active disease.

CDR3 in DNA: TGTGCCAGTAGTACAGGGACAGGGGGAACTGAAGCTTTCTTT. It specifies CASSTGTGGTEAFF. The J gene is TRBJ1-1, the V gene TRBV19, with 11 positions matching TRBD1. V shed 4 bases, J shed 5 bases, and the junction held 3 bases outside the gene matches. The CDR3 runs 14 residues. CDR1 and CDR2 (germline): LNHDA, SQIVND (reference sequence).